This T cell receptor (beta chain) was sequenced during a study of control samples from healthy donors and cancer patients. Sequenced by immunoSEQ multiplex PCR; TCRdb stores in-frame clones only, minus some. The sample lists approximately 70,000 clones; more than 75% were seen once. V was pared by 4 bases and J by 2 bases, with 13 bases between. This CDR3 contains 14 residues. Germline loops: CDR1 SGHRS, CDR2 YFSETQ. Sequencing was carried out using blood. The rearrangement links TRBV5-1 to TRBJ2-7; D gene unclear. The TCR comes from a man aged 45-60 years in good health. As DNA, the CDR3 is TGCGCCAGCAGCCCGGACGGAAATCCCTACGAGCAGTACTTC. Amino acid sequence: CASSPDGNPYEQYF.